This T cell receptor beta chain was identified in a study of blood T cell repertoires in COVID-19. Germline CDR1 MDHEN, CDR2 SYDVKM. The CDR3 runs 20 residues. V lost 2 bases to trimming and J lost 0 bases; unmatched junction nucleotides: 12. Only in-frame clones appear in the TCRdb table, and some are missing; sequencing was by immunoSEQ multiplex PCR. The data show about 350,000 clones, about nine tenths seen once. This receptor was obtained from a woman aged 25 to 39 who had been exposed to COVID-19. Material: PBMCs or T cells enriched from blood (not recorded which). The gene calls are TRBV28 and TRBJ2-1, with 11 bases lining up with TRBD2. The CDR3 sequence: CASSLPLSGRGLSSYNEQFF. CDR3 DNA sequence: TGTGCCAGCAGTTTACCACTTAGCGGGAGGGGCCTTAGCTCCTACAATGAGCAGTTCTTC.